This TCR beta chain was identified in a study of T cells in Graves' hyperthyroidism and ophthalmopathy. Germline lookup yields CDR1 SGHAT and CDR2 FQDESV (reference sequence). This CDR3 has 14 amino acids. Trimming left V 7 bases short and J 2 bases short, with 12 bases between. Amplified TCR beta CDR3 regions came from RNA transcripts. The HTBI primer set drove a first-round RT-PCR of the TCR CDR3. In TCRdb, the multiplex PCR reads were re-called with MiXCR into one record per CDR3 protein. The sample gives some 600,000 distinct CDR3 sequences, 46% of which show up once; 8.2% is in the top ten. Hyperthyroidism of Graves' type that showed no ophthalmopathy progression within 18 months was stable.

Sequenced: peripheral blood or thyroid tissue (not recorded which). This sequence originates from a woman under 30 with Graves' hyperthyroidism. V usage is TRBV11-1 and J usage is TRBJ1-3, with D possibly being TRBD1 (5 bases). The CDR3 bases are TGTGCCAGCAACCCGCTAGGGGCTGGAAACACCATATATTTT. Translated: CASNPLGAGNTIYF.